The TCR beta chain under discussion was sequenced for a study of T cells in Graves' hyperthyroidism and ophthalmopathy. Study as a whole: Pretreatment peripheral blood was obtained at initial diagnosis. The study's findings and limits: Within blood appeared most thyroid clonotypes that had expanded above 0.001.

Amplification of TCR beta CDR3 regions used RNA as the template. Carried out on the TCR CDR3, a first-round RT-PCR used the HTBI primer set. A single record per CDR3 protein comes from TCRdb applying MiXCR to the multiplex PCR reads. Seen here are 300,000 to 450,000 distinct CDR3 sequences, less than 15% observed once, and the top ten hold about 9.1%. This clonotype was counted between two and nine times. What it binds is not known. A single base separates this from a much larger clone, so it may be a read error. The study enrolled patients aged 18 to 65 with newly diagnosed hyperthyroidism of under 2 months' duration. Patients showing uncontrolled infection, other autoimmune disease, pregnancy or lactation were ineligible. Trimming at V came to 8 bases and at J to 0 bases, leaving 5 bases not matched to a gene. The CDR3 length is 15 residues. Germline CDR1 and CDR2: MNHNS and SASEGT.

Material: blood. V usage is TRBV6-1 and J usage is TRBJ2-2, with 8 bases identical to TRBD2. The clonotype was recovered from a woman under 30 with Graves' hyperthyroidism. As DNA, the CDR3 is TGTGCCAGCGGAATAGCGGGGACGAACACCGGGGAGCTGTTTTTT. Protein: CASGIAGTNTGELFF.